These T cell receptor beta chains were read from a single sample in a study of human T cells and chemical hapten exposure. TCRdb reprocessed the RACE reads with MiXCR, giving one entry per CDR3 protein. The sample records approximately 80,000 distinct CDR3 sequences, about 10% being singletons. The sample here was whole blood, taken in connection with sensitization to the hapten diphenylcyclopropenone (DPC). These receptors all stem from a woman aged 50 to 60 with alopecia areata. Some clones in this sample may be carry-over from other donors' samples. CDR3s include the opening cysteine and the closing phenylalanine or tryptophan. A D gene is named only where the DNA matches it firmly. Some rows have no size entry. The others give once, few or many, or a class for an expanded clone.

clone_size: few; j_call: TRBJ2-7; v_call: TRBV29-1; d_call: TRBD2; cdr3_nt: TGCAGCGTGTCTAGCGGGAGGTACGAGCAGTACTTC; cdr3_aa: CSVSSGRYEQYF
clone_size: many; j_call: TRBJ2-1; v_call: TRBV5-1; d_call: TRBD1; cdr3_nt: TGCGCCAGCAGCGCCGGGACAGGGTCCCCCAATGAGCAGTTCTTC; cdr3_aa: CASSAGTGSPNEQFF
clone_size: few; j_call: TRBJ2-5; v_call: TRBV10-2; d_call: -; cdr3_nt: TGCGCCAGCAGTGGGGAGGCCGGCCAAGAGACCCAGTACTTC; cdr3_aa: CASSGEAGQETQYF
clone_size: few; j_call: TRBJ2-1; v_call: TRBV11-2; d_call: -; cdr3_nt: TGTGCCAGCAGCTCGGGCCCGAGCTACAATGAGCAGTTCTTC; cdr3_aa: CASSSGPSYNEQFF
clone_size: -; j_call: TRBJ2-1; v_call: TRBV5-1; d_call: -; cdr3_nt: TGCGCCAGCAGGGCCCGGGACGGCTCCTACAATGAGCAGTTCTTC; cdr3_aa: CASRARDGSYNEQFF
clone_size: -; j_call: TRBJ1-6; v_call: TRBV14; d_call: -; cdr3_nt: TGTGCCAGCAGCCAGAATACCGGGACTAATTCACCCCTCCACTTT; cdr3_aa: CASSQNTGTNSPLHF
clone_size: many; j_call: TRBJ2-1; v_call: TRBV5-4; d_call: TRBD2; cdr3_nt: TGTGCCAGCAGCCAAACTAGCGGGAGAATGGGTGAGCAGTTCTTC; cdr3_aa: CASSQTSGRMGEQFF
clone_size: many; j_call: TRBJ2-2; v_call: TRBV6-6; d_call: TRBD1; cdr3_nt: TGTGCCAGCAAGTTACAGGGGGCGCGGACCGGGGAGCTGTTTTTT; cdr3_aa: CASKLQGARTGELFF
clone_size: few; j_call: TRBJ2-4; v_call: TRBV28; d_call: TRBD2; cdr3_nt: TGTGCCAGCAGTACCCGAACGGGACTAGCGGGATTAGCCAAAAACATTCAGTACTTC; cdr3_aa: CASSTRTGLAGLAKNIQYF
clone_size: -; j_call: TRBJ2-1; v_call: TRBV12-3/TRBV12-4; d_call: -; cdr3_nt: TGTGCCAGCAGTTTAAGGGTTGAGCAGTTCTTC; cdr3_aa: CASSLRVEQFF
clone_size: many; j_call: TRBJ2-3; v_call: TRBV7-9; d_call: TRBD2; cdr3_nt: TGTGCCGGGACGCATAGCGGGAACACAGATACGCAGTATTTT; cdr3_aa: CAGTHSGNTDTQYF
clone_size: many; j_call: TRBJ2-3; v_call: TRBV7-2; d_call: -; cdr3_nt: TGTGCCAGCAGCTTAGAACAGGTTCAGGTAGATACGCAGTATTTT; cdr3_aa: CASSLEQVQVDTQYF
clone_size: many; j_call: TRBJ2-7; v_call: TRBV2; d_call: TRBD2; cdr3_nt: TGTGCCAGCTACCCTGGACTAGCGGGGGCCTACGAGCAGTACTTC; cdr3_aa: CASYPGLAGAYEQYF
clone_size: many; j_call: TRBJ2-3; v_call: TRBV7-9; d_call: -; cdr3_nt: TGTGCCAGCAGCTTAACGGGGACTCGCCTCTCGAATACGCAGTATTTT; cdr3_aa: CASSLTGTRLSNTQYF
clone_size: many; j_call: TRBJ1-2; v_call: TRBV14; d_call: -; cdr3_nt: TGTGCCAGCAGCCGAGGACAGCCTGGGGGCTACACCTTC; cdr3_aa: CASSRGQPGGYTF
clone_size: many; j_call: TRBJ2-7; v_call: TRBV7-6; d_call: -; cdr3_nt: TGTGCCAGCAGCGTCACGGACAGAACCTACGAGCAGTACTTC; cdr3_aa: CASSVTDRTYEQYF
clone_size: many; j_call: TRBJ2-2; v_call: TRBV14; d_call: -; cdr3_nt: TGTGCCAGCAGCCAAGATCGACCTAACACCGGGGAGCTGTTTTTT; cdr3_aa: CASSQDRPNTGELFF
clone_size: -; j_call: TRBJ2-2; v_call: TRBV5-4; d_call: TRBD2; cdr3_nt: TGTGCCAGCAGCTCTGGGACTAGCGGGCGCGGGGAGCTGTTTTTT; cdr3_aa: CASSSGTSGRGELFF
clone_size: many; j_call: TRBJ2-1; v_call: TRBV14; d_call: -; cdr3_nt: TGTGCCAGCAGTCAGGACAGCGACCACGACAATGAGCAGTTCTTC; cdr3_aa: CASSQDSDHDNEQFF
clone_size: many; j_call: TRBJ1-1; v_call: TRBV12-3/TRBV12-4; d_call: -; cdr3_nt: TGTGCCAGCAGTTTTGGCCCGCCTGAAGCTTTCTTT; cdr3_aa: CASSFGPPEAFF
clone_size: many; j_call: TRBJ2-1; v_call: TRBV7-2; d_call: TRBD2; cdr3_nt: TGTGCCAGCAGCTTAGCGCTGTATCCTAGCGGGAGTAAGGGCCATGAGCAGTTCTTC; cdr3_aa: CASSLALYPSGSKGHEQFF
clone_size: few; j_call: TRBJ1-3; v_call: TRBV18; d_call: -; cdr3_nt: TGTGCCAGCTCTCTGGCAGGCGCCCACTCTGGAAACACCATATATTTT; cdr3_aa: CASSLAGAHSGNTIYF
clone_size: few; j_call: TRBJ1-1; v_call: TRBV5-1; d_call: -; cdr3_nt: TGCGCCAGCAGCCCTATTACAGGGATGAACACTGAAGCTTTCTTT; cdr3_aa: CASSPITGMNTEAFF
clone_size: -; j_call: TRBJ2-7; v_call: TRBV20-1; d_call: -; cdr3_nt: TGCAGTGCTAGATTGGGGGGCCTGGGGTACTTC; cdr3_aa: CSARLGGLGYF
clone_size: few; j_call: TRBJ1-1; v_call: TRBV6-1; d_call: TRBD1; cdr3_nt: TGTGCCAGCAGTGAATTGGGGACAGGGAACACTGAAGCTTTCTTT; cdr3_aa: CASSELGTGNTEAFF
clone_size: few; j_call: TRBJ2-1; v_call: TRBV7-2; d_call: -; cdr3_nt: TGTGCCAGCAGCTTACTTTCTCGTGAGCAGTTCTTC; cdr3_aa: CASSLLSREQFF
clone_size: many; j_call: TRBJ2-5; v_call: TRBV20-1; d_call: TRBD1; cdr3_nt: TGCAGTGCTAGCCTGACAGGGGGCGAAGAGACCCAGTACTTC; cdr3_aa: CSASLTGGEETQYF
clone_size: many; j_call: TRBJ1-3; v_call: TRBV28; d_call: TRBD1; cdr3_nt: TGTGCCAGCAGTTCCCTGACAGGGACCTCTAGAAACACCATATATTTT; cdr3_aa: CASSSLTGTSRNTIYF
clone_size: many; j_call: TRBJ2-1; v_call: TRBV9; d_call: TRBD2; cdr3_nt: TGTGCCAGCAGCGCCGGACTAGCGGTCTTCAATGAGCAGTTCTTC; cdr3_aa: CASSAGLAVFNEQFF
clone_size: many; j_call: TRBJ2-3; v_call: TRBV20-1; d_call: TRBD2; cdr3_nt: TGCAGTGCTAAAGTCGTTTTGGGGAGCGGGAGTGTGGATACGCAGTATTTT; cdr3_aa: CSAKVVLGSGSVDTQYF